These 28 T cell receptor beta chains originate from one sample sequenced in a study of OX40 agonist ivuxolimab in advanced cancers. Using immunoSEQ multiplex PCR, the repertoire was profiled, and TCRdb retains in-frame clones only, with some absent. This table holds 60,000 to 85,000 clones, more than 60% found once. Sample: CD4+ or CD8+ T cells sorted from blood, taken in a trial of the OX40 agonist ivuxolimab. Receptors were obtained from an adult with an advanced solid tumor such as melanoma, head and neck, liver or kidney cancer.

The chain carries TRBV19 and TRBJ2-2; possible D gene TRBD1, 6 bases. Germline V gives CDR1 LNHDA, CDR2 SQIVND (reference sequence). This CDR3 comprises 14 residues. V gave up 6 bases and J gave up 1 base, with 9 bases separating them. The CDR3 is CASSRQENTGELFF. CDR3 DNA sequence: TGTGCCAGTAGCCGACAGGAGAACACCGGGGAGCTGTTTTTT.

To note about this clone: Mismatch with germline at one junction end may stem from a read error. The rearrangement joins TRBV7-2 to TRBJ2-7; D may be TRBD1 (5 bases). The CDR3 length is 15 residues. Per the germline V gene, CDR1 is SGHTA and CDR2 is FQGNSA. The CDR3 DNA sequence: TGTGCCAGCACCCGAACGGCAGGGTTTTCCTATGAGCAGTACTTC. Encoded protein: CASTRTAGFSYEQYF.

The V and J genes are TRBV5-1 and TRBJ2-5, with TRBD2 matching 14 bases. The CDR3 length is 18 residues. The trim removed 4 bases at V and 4 bases at J, leaving 12 bases unmatched. In germline, CDR1 is SGHRS, CDR2 YFSETQ. CDR3 sequence reads: CASSLSGTSGRFGETQYF. CDR3 DNA: TGCGCCAGCAGCCTCTCCGGGACTAGCGGGAGATTCGGAGAGACCCAGTACTTC.

The rearrangement links TRBV4-1 to TRBJ2-3; 11 nucleotides agree with TRBD2. Germline CDR1 reads MGHRA; CDR2 reads YSYEKL. CDR3 size: 19 residues. V lost 3 bases to trimming and J lost 6 bases; unmatched junction nucleotides: 17. Here the CDR3 reads CASSQGPFLASGRSDTQYF. CDR3 coding DNA: TGCGCCAGCAGCCAGGGACCCTTCTTGGCTAGCGGGAGGAGTGATACGCAGTATTTT.

The genes are TRBV19 and TRBJ1-2; TRBD1 is a possible D gene (5 bases). The CDR3 spans 15 residues. Germline loops: CDR1 LNHDA, CDR2 SQIVND (reference sequence). The ends were cut back, 3 bases at V and 6 bases at J, with 17 bases in the middle. CDR3 in DNA: TGTGCCAGTAGTATCTGGGGCAGGTCGACGGATGGCTACACCTTC. Residues: CASSIWGRSTDGYTF. Supplemented by reference TRBV19 and TRBJ1-2, the full variable domain reads DGGITQSPKYLFRKEGQNVTLSCEQNLNHDAMYWYRQDPGQGLRLIYYSQIVNDFQKGDIAEGYSVSREKKESFPLTVTSAQKNPTAFYLCASSIWGRSTDGYTFGSGTRLTVV.

J is TRBJ2-7 and V is TRBV7-9; 7 bases are shared with TRBD1. V lost 5 bases to trimming and J lost 2 bases; unmatched junction nucleotides: 6. The CDR3 spans 14 residues. Germline V lookup: CDR1 SEHNR, CDR2 FQNEAQ (reference sequence). DNA for the CDR3: TGTGCCAGCAGCGGACAGGTCGAACCCTACGAGCAGTACTTC. It codes for CASSGQVEPYEQYF.

The chain recombines TRBV4-1 with TRBJ2-3; D unresolved. Looked up from germline, CDR1 is MGHRA and CDR2 is YSYEKL. CDR3 size: 14 residues. V shed 0 bases and J shed 0 bases, with 4 bases lying between them. The CDR3 nucleotides read TGCGCCAGCAGCCAAGATCTCAGCACAGATACGCAGTATTTT. Translation gives CASSQDLSTDTQYF.

CDR3 region: CASSLRAGAYEQYF. CDR3 bases: TGTGCCAGCAGTTTGCGAGCGGGAGCCTACGAGCAGTACTTC. The J gene is TRBJ2-7, the V gene TRBV2; 8 bases align to TRBD2. CDR1 is SNHLY, CDR2 FYNNEI, per germline. V lost 5 bases to trimming and J lost 2 bases; unmatched junction nucleotides: 5. CDR3 size: 14 residues.

The rearrangement links TRBV15 to TRBJ1-2, with D perhaps TRBD1 (5 bases). Germline-derived CDR1 and CDR2 are LNHNV and YYDKDF (reference sequence). Trimming pared 3 bases from V and 4 bases from J, leaving 15 bases between. This CDR3 has 15 residues. This chain's CDR3 is CATSRGPGVSYGYTF. The DNA of the CDR3 is TGTGCCACCAGCAGGGGGCCAGGCGTCTCCTATGGCTACACCTTC.

The chain links TRBV7-2 to TRBJ2-7; no clear D. The germline V gene encodes CDR1 SGHTA and CDR2 FQGNSA. CDR3 length: 14 amino acids. V lost 0 bases, J lost 0 bases, and 6 bases lay in between. The CDR3 reads CASSLATYSYEQYF. CDR3 bases: TGTGCCAGCAGCTTAGCGACATACTCCTACGAGCAGTACTTC. The complete variable domain, with remaining parts taken from reference TRBV7-2 and TRBJ2-7, reads GAGVSQSPSNKVTEKGKDVELRCDPISGHTALYWYRQSLGQGLEFLIYFQGNSAPDKSGLPSDRFSAERTGGSVSTLTIQRTQQEDSAVYLCASSLATYSYEQYFGPGTRLTVT.

The V gene is TRBV6-1, the J gene TRBJ1-3, with TRBD1 as a possible D gene (5 bases). CDR1 MNHNS and CDR2 SASEGT come from the germline V gene. The CDR3 contains 17 residues. V lost 6 bases and J lost 0, with 18 bases in between. The CDR3: CASSEQATPVSGNTIYF. The CDR3 DNA reads as TGTGCCAGCAGCGAACAGGCTACCCCAGTCTCTGGAAACACCATATATTTT.

The chain recombines TRBV20-1 with TRBJ2-7; D not resolved. Germline lookup yields CDR1 DFQATT and CDR2 SNEGSKA (reference sequence). Trimming removed 6 bases from V and 3 bases from J, with 9 bases in between. This CDR3 spans 11 amino acids. In DNA form, the CDR3 reads TGCAGTGCCCAAAGTTTCTACGAGCAGTACTTC. Its protein product is CSAQSFYEQYF.

The V gene is TRBV19, the J gene TRBJ1-2; D is perhaps TRBD1 (5 bases). Per the germline V gene, CDR1 is LNHDA and CDR2 is SQIVND (reference sequence). The CDR3 covers 16 residues. V shed 6 bases and J shed 4 bases, with 21 bases lying between them. The CDR3: CASRIQGRDFGYGYTF. CDR3 in DNA: TGTGCCAGTAGGATTCAAGGCAGGGACTTTGGCTATGGCTACACCTTC.

This clone appeared a few times. The chain joins TRBV4-2 to TRBJ2-3, with TRBD2 identical over 11 bases. Germline values: CDR1 LGHNA, CDR2 YNFKEQ. Unmatched junction bases numbered 8, after V lost 0 bases and J lost 3 bases. CDR3 length: 18 amino acids. The CDR3 here is CASSQDLPGLAVTDTQYF. The CDR3 DNA reads as TGTGCCAGCAGCCAAGATCTGCCGGGACTAGCGGTTACAGATACGCAGTATTTT.

V gene TRBV5-6 combines with J gene TRBJ2-2; 10 nucleotides agree with TRBD1. The CDR3 has 18 amino acids. The V gene end was trimmed by 0 bases and the J gene end by 5 bases; junction bases not matched to a gene: 10. CDR1 and CDR2 (germline): SGHDT, YYEEEE. The CDR3 loop is CASSLGQGAPVLTGELFF. The CDR3 DNA reads TGTGCCAGCAGCTTGGGACAGGGGGCGCCGGTTCTGACCGGGGAGCTGTTTTTT.

This clone was counted once. The gene calls are TRBV29-1 and TRBJ2-5, with D possibly TRBD1 on 5 matching bases. The CDR3 covers 13 residues. V was trimmed by 2 bases and J by 5 bases, leaving 12 bases between them. CDR1 SQVTM and CDR2 ANQGSEA come from the germline V gene. The CDR3 nucleotides read TGCAGCGTTGAATCACAGGTGGGGGAGACCCAGTACTTC. Translating gives CSVESQVGETQYF.

This chain connects TRBV5-6 to TRBJ1-2; D perhaps matches TRBD1 (5 bases). The V end lost 3 bases, the J end lost 4 bases, and 13 bases lay between the germline ends. This CDR3 is built from 14 residues. Germline CDR1 is SGHDT and CDR2 is YYEEEE. Written as DNA, the CDR3 is TGTGCCAGCAGCTCCGGCCAGGGTGTCTATGGCTACACCTTC. Protein sequence: CASSSGQGVYGYTF.

In its sample, this clone was seen once. V and J are TRBV27 and TRBJ1-4; 8 nucleotides agree with TRBD1. The CDR3 length is 20 residues. From germline, CDR1 is MNHEY and CDR2 SMNVEV (reference sequence). The V segment lost 4 bases and the J segment 7 bases; nucleotides outside the gene matches: 23. Here the CDR3 DNA reads TGTGCCAGCAGTTCTCTTACGACCTTTTATGAGGACAGGGAGGGTGAAAAACTGTTTTTT. This sequence encodes CASSSLTTFYEDREGEKLFF.

The gene calls are TRBV6-6 and TRBJ2-3, with a weak D call TRBD1 (6 bases). Trimming shortened V by 8 bases and J by 1 base, and 16 bases separated the two germline ends. The germline V gene has CDR1 MNHNY and CDR2 SVGAGI (reference sequence). The CDR3 loop spans 15 amino acids. In nucleotides, the CDR3 is TGTGCCAGCCGATGGGGGCGCCCAGGCACAGATACGCAGTATTTT. Amino acids: CASRWGRPGTDTQYF.

The chain couples TRBV7-3 to TRBJ1-1; the match to TRBD1 covers 7 bases. CDR1 is SGHTA and CDR2 is FQGTGA in the germline V gene. The CDR3 consists of 13 residues. V shed 8 bases and J 0 bases; nucleotides not matched to a gene: 3. Here the CDR3 reads CASSQGMNTEAFF. The DNA for the CDR3 is TGTGCCAGCTCACAGGGGATGAACACTGAAGCTTTCTTT.

This clone was counted a single time. V gene TRBV7-9 combines with J gene TRBJ2-3, with TRBD2 as a possible D gene (5 bases). Germline V gene sequence: CDR1 SEHNR, CDR2 FQNEAQ (reference sequence). V was clipped by 3 bases and J by 1 base, with 17 bases between them. The CDR3 has 17 amino acids. Here the CDR3 DNA reads TGTGCCAGCAGCTTTCAGGTTTTGAGCGGTGGCACAGATACGCAGTATTTT. It encodes CASSFQVLSGGTDTQYF.

CDR3: CASTGTANTGELFF. The CDR3 DNA is TGTGCCTCGACCGGGACGGCGAACACCGGGGAGCTGTTTTTT. The rearrangement uses TRBV10-3 and TRBJ2-2, with D perhaps assigned TRBD1 or TRBD2 (5 bases each). This CDR3 is built from 14 residues. V gave up 11 bases and J gave up 0 bases, with 13 bases separating them. Germline CDR1 is ENHRY and CDR2 is SYGVKD.

The J gene is TRBJ2-6, the V gene TRBV27; D gene uncertain. The CDR3 is 18 amino acids. Germline CDR1 reads MNHEY; CDR2 reads SMNVEV (reference sequence). Trimming shortened V by 6 bases and J by 0 bases, and 18 bases separated the two germline ends. The DNA of the CDR3 is TGTGCCAGCAGCCCCAACTCCGGAAGGAGCTCTGGGGCCAACGTCCTGACTTTC. Protein product: CASSPNSGRSSGANVLTF. The full variable domain, with the rest looked up from reference TRBV27 and TRBJ2-6, is EAQVTQNPRYLITVTGKKLTVTCSQNMNHEYMSWYRQDPGLGLRQIYYSMNVEVTDKGDVPEGYKVSRKEKRNFPLILESPSPNQTSLYFCASSPNSGRSSGANVLTFGAGSRLTVL.

The V call is TRBV20-1, the J call TRBJ2-7; D not certain. The germline gives CDR1 DFQATT, CDR2 SNEGSKA (reference sequence). The V end was cut by 5 bases, the J end by 3 bases, with 8 bases between. CDR3 size: 11 residues. Here the CDR3 reads CSAPSHYEQYF. In DNA, the CDR3 is TGCAGTGCTCCTTCCCACTACGAGCAGTACTTC.

This clone has just a few counts. The rearrangement uses TRBV30 and TRBJ2-7, with 9 bases aligning to TRBD1. With V trimmed by 3 bases and J by 4 bases, 4 bases remained unmatched. CDR1 GTSNPN and CDR2 SVGIG come from the germline V gene (reference sequence). This CDR3 is built from 13 residues. This CDR3 is CAWSSGTGYEQYF. The CDR3 coding sequence is TGTGCCTGGAGCTCCGGGACAGGGTACGAGCAGTACTTC.

This rearrangement joins TRBV5-1 to TRBJ1-3; D uncertain. Germline-derived CDR1 and CDR2 are SGHRS and YFSETQ. V gave up 3 bases and J gave up 0 bases, with 1 base separating them. The length of the CDR3 is 12 residues. CDR3 coding DNA: TGCGCCAGCAGCTACTCTGGAAACACCATATATTTT. Protein product: CASSYSGNTIYF.

The genes are TRBV18 and TRBJ1-5, with 11 positions matching TRBD1. With V trimmed by 5 bases and J by 6 bases, 6 bases remained unmatched. Germline V gene sequence: CDR1 KGHSH, CDR2 LQKENI. The CDR3 runs to 15 residues. Here the CDR3 reads CASSDGQGAIQPQHF. The CDR3 region has the DNA TGTGCCAGCTCAGACGGACAGGGGGCGATTCAGCCCCAGCATTTT.

This clone showed up just a few times. The CDR3 protein is CASTLGGNTEAFF. Here the CDR3 DNA reads TGTGCCAGCACACTCGGTGGGAACACTGAAGCTTTCTTT. The genes are TRBV19 and TRBJ1-1, with no clear D. The germline CDR1 and CDR2 sequences are LNHDA and SQIVND (reference sequence). V gave up 9 bases and J gave up 1 base, with 12 bases separating them. CDR3 size: 13 residues.